This TCR beta chain comes out of a study of CD8 T cells in Susac syndrome. The length of the CDR3 is 13 residues. Germline V gene data show CDR1 as SGHVS and CDR2 as FNYEAQ. The ends were cut back, 4 bases at V and 3 bases at J, with 10 bases in the middle. This clonotype was recorded only once. CD8+ and CD4+ T cells from blood underwent TCR beta sequencing, which was carried out in a high-throughput format. Matched for age and sex, the controls were healthy donors. TEMRA cells were FACS-enriched, with CD8+ and CD4+ T cells isolated negatively. The authors reverse transcribed about 0.5 to 1 ug RNA with random hexamers. TCR beta CDR3 was amplified by immunoSEQ covering 54 Vbeta and 13 Jbeta. TCRdb re-derived calls from the immunoSEQ multiplex PCR reads in MiXCR, one entry per CDR3 protein. The sample has 85,000 to 90,000 distinct CDR3 sequences, around 93% seen once.

The sequence was collected from a human donor in good health. This chain connects TRBV7-6 to TRBJ2-7; D not certain. The specimen was CD8+ T cells from PBMCs. This CDR3 reads CASSSGQNYEQYF. In DNA form, the CDR3 reads TGTGCCAGCAGCTCCGGGCAAAACTACGAGCAGTACTTC.